These 6 T cell receptor beta chains came from one sample sequenced in a study of blood T cell repertoires in COVID-19. Measured with immunoSEQ multiplex PCR; TCRdb has only the in-frame clones, and not every one. The sample has about 190,000 clones, 70% to 90% seen once. Sequenced sample: peripheral blood. The receptors shown here come from a man in his 60s with active or convalescent COVID-19.

The V gene is TRBV12-5, the J gene TRBJ2-2; 10 bases map to TRBD1. Per germline, CDR1 LGHNT and CDR2 FRNRAP. The CDR3 extends over 16 amino acids. J lost 3 bases, V lost 6 bases, and 7 bases had no gene match. This CDR3 is CASGPGQGIDTGELFF. The CDR3 nucleotides read TGTGCTAGTGGGCCGGGACAGGGGATCGACACCGGGGAGCTGTTTTTT.

Worth noting for this clone: Germline is not matched at one junction end, which may reflect a read error. The chain joins TRBV4-1 to TRBJ1-5, with D possibly matching TRBD1 (6 bases). The CDR3 totals 16 residues. CDR1 and CDR2 from the germline V gene are MGHRA and YSYEKL. Written as DNA, the CDR3 is TGCGCCAGCTGCCAAGAGGGGGGGGTCCGCAATCAGCCCCAGCATTTT. Translation gives CASCQEGGVRNQPQHF.

The chain links TRBV10-3 to TRBJ1-1, with a tentative D call TRBD1 (5 bases). This CDR3 is 12 amino acids long. Trimming took off 10 bases at V and 1 base at J, with 10 bases between the two ends. Germline assignment: CDR1 ENHRY and CDR2 SYGVKD. For the CDR3, the DNA is TGTGCCACTGGGGGGTCGAACACTGAAGCTTTCTTT. It specifies CATGGSNTEAFF.

V and J are TRBV29-1 and TRBJ1-5; 7 bases match TRBD1. The CDR3 has 13 amino acids. Looked up from germline, CDR1 is SQVTM and CDR2 is ANQGSEA. With 6 bases clipped from V and 4 bases from J, the junction kept 6 bases outside the gene matches. The CDR3 protein is CSVGGQENQPQHF. In nucleotides, the CDR3 is TGCAGCGTGGGAGGACAGGAAAATCAGCCCCAGCATTTT.

The V gene is TRBV3-1 (or the pseudogene TRBV3-2), the J gene TRBJ2-5; 10 positions match TRBD2. The CDR3 sequence is 18 residues long. CDR1 is LGHDT, CDR2 YNNKEL, per germline (reference sequence). Trimming removed 4 bases from V and 0 bases from J; junction bases left unmatched: 11. DNA for the CDR3: TGTGCCAGCAGCCCGGGGCTAGCGGGGGACTTGTACCAAGAGACCCAGTACTTC. It yields the protein CASSPGLAGDLYQETQYF.

The V call is TRBV5-5, the J call TRBJ2-7; tentative D call: TRBD1 (5 bases). The CDR3 extends over 14 amino acids. Per germline, CDR1 SGHKS and CDR2 YYEKEE (reference sequence). The V end was cut by 0 bases, the J end by 0 bases, with 7 bases between. This chain's CDR3 is CASSLVDTSYEQYF. The CDR3 nucleotides are TGTGCCAGCAGCTTGGTGGACACCTCCTACGAGCAGTACTTC.